Sequencing of this TCR beta chain was carried out in a study of T cell responses to AZD1222 COVID-19 vaccine. Study-wide results and limits: Distributed over spike, vaccine-associated CD4 TCRs predominated at 160-218 and 743-854.

This CDR3 comprises 15 residues. The V gene lost 0 bases and the J gene lost 7 bases, with 12 bases spanning the gap. Germline V gene sequence: CDR1 KGHSH, CDR2 LQKENI. Worth noting for this clone: The antigen is undetermined.

Data came from immunoSEQ multiplex PCR; TCRdb stores just in-frame clones and leaves some out. The sample holds around 180,000 clones, about nine tenths seen once. The receptor's source is an adult in good health. Specimen: peripheral blood, collected on day 0 of AZD1222 vaccination. The gene calls are TRBV18 and TRBJ1-4; TRBD1 might be the D (5 bases). The CDR3 DNA sequence: TGTGCCAGCTCACCACCGAGTTCCAGGGCTGAAAAACTGTTTTTT. This encodes CASSPPSSRAEKLFF.